This T cell receptor (beta chain) appears in the sequencing data of a study of vaccination effects on CD4 cells after COVID-19. V was clipped by 2 bases and J by 0 bases, with 8 bases between them. Germline CDR1 is SGHTA and CDR2 is FQGTGA. CDR3 length: 15 residues. Study-wide results and caveats: The study had few convalescent patients and no early post-infection timepoints.

Generated by immunoSEQ multiplex PCR, the TCRdb table keeps only in-frame clones and is missing some. The sample lists about 79,000 clones, around four fifths occurring once. This clone was seen a handful of times. Its antigen is not identified. ViraFEST used viral peptide pools to expand antigen-specific CD4+ T cells before sequencing. Culturing for about 9 days preceded CD4+ T cell isolation. A density of roughly 2 million PBMC per well was used; these cells were cultured with roughly 10 IU/ml IL-2 and 10 ug/ml peptides. V and J are TRBV7-3 and TRBJ2-1; D gene uncertain. The sequences come from CD4+ T cells from PBMCs cultured with HCoV-229E spike peptides, collected before COVID-19 vaccination. The clonotype comes from a human donor who received a COVID-19 vaccine. CDR3 in amino acids: CASSLQGISYNEQFF. The CDR3 DNA sequence: TGTGCCAGCAGCTTACAAGGAATCTCCTACAATGAGCAGTTCTTC.